This entry describes one T cell receptor (beta chain). The record originates from a study of shared clonotypes between healthy human individuals. Profiling relied on immunoSEQ multiplex PCR, and the TCRdb table lists in-frame clones only, not all of them. The sample consists of approximately 1.5 million clones, 95% to 99% of them appearing once. V trimming: 7 bases; J trimming: 2 bases; junction bases outside the gene matches: 9. Germline lookup yields CDR1 MNHEY and CDR2 SVGAGI. This CDR3 is built from 15 residues. The V gene is TRBV6-5, the J gene TRBJ2-7, with TRBD2 matching 9 bases. This clonotype was sampled from a young man in good health. The sequencing input was naive CD4+ T cells sorted from blood. Subset indicated: CD45RA+ positively selected. The CDR3: CASKQRLADTYEQYF. The CDR3, as DNA: TGTGCCAGCAAGCAACGACTAGCGGATACCTACGAGCAGTACTTC.